The T cell receptor beta chain under discussion was sequenced for a study of shared clonotypes between healthy human individuals. Overall study findings and caveats: Larger estimated richness was generally seen in naive subsets than in memory subsets. Depth was large, yet rarefaction showed that sorted-subset sequencing was incomplete.

With respect to this clone: Its antigen remains unidentified.

Trimming removed 1 base from V and 9 bases from J, with 15 bases in between. The CDR3 loop spans 14 amino acids. Per germline, CDR1 SEHNR and CDR2 FQNEAQ (reference sequence). The data were produced by immunoSEQ multiplex PCR, yet TCRdb's version contains in-frame clones alone and is incomplete. Of 2 million to 2.5 million clones in the sample, 80% to 95% are singletons; the top ten hold roughly 0.34%. This TCR came from a man aged 18 to 29 in good health. Some clones in this sample may be carry-over from other donors' samples. What was sequenced was naive CD4+ T cells from PBMCs. Sample subset: CD45RA+ positively selected. The chain combines TRBV7-9 with TRBJ1-2, with D uncertain. CDR3 residues: CASSLDGSRSSYTF. For the CDR3, the DNA is TGTGCCAGCAGCTTAGATGGCAGCCGGTCAAGCTACACCTTC.